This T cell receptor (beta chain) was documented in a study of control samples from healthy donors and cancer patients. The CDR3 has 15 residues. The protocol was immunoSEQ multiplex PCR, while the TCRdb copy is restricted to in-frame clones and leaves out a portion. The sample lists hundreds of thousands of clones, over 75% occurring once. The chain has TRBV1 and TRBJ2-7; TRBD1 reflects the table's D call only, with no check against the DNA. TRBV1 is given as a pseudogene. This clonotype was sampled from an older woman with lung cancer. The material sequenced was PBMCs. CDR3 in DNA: TGCACCAGCAGCCAGGGGTCAGGGGGCGCCTACGAGCAGTACTTC. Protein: CTSSQGSGGAYEQYF.